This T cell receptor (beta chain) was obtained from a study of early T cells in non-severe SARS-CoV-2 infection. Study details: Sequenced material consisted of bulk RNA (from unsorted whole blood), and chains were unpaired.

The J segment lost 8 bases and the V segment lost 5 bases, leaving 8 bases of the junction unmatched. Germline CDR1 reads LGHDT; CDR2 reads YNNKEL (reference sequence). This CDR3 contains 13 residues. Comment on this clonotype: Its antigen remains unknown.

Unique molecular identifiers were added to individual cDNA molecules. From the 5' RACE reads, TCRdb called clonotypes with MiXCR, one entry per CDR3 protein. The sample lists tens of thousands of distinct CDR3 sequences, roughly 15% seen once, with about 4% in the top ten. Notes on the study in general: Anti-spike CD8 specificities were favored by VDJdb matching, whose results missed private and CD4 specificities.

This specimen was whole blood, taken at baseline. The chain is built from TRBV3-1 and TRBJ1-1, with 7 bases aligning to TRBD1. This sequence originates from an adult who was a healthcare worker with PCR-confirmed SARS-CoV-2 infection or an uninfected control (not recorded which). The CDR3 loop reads CASSTTQGTEAFF. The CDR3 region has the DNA TGTGCCAGCAGCACCACACAGGGGACCGAAGCTTTCTTT.